This T cell receptor (beta chain) was identified in a study of T cells after yellow fever vaccination. At the level of the study: With SMART-Seq v4 Ultra Low Input, the fractions containing low cell numbers were prepared. Findings and limits, study-wide: Faster peaking, at day 5 versus 15, marked a secondary response that was weaker. Repertoires sorted by FACS could include abundant clonotypes that are contaminants from the bulk population.

A process of 5'RACE template switching, which added a universal primer site and UMIs, was used to make TCR cDNA. TCRdb re-called the 5' RACE reads with MiXCR, one entry per CDR3 protein. The sample contains about 340,000 distinct CDR3 sequences, about 8.7% of which appear only once. In the case of this clonotype: As yet, its antigen is unknown.

In germline, CDR1 is SGHVS, CDR2 FNYEAQ. The V end lost 6 bases, the J end lost 4 bases, and 25 bases lay between the germline ends. The CDR3 loop spans 17 amino acids. The source material was PBMCs, sampled on the day of the first yellow fever vaccination. The chain recombines TRBV7-6 with TRBJ2-7, with a weak D call TRBD2 (6 bases). The TCR sequence derives from a man between 18 and 35 years old who received the YFV17D yellow fever vaccine. The chain's CDR3 is CASRDTVGRMRPYEQYF. In nucleotides, the CDR3 is TGTGCCAGCAGGGATACAGTGGGGAGGATGCGTCCATACGAGCAGTACTTC.